The 8 T cell receptor beta chains below all came from one sample that was sequenced in a study of blood T cell repertoires in COVID-19. The method was immunoSEQ multiplex PCR; TCRdb's version includes in-frame clones alone and lacks a portion of them. The table lists about 100,000 clones, roughly 79% of them singletons. The material sequenced was peripheral blood. The receptors shown here come from an elderly man with COVID-19, enrolled during active disease.

This clone appeared a few times. The V call is TRBV27, the J call TRBJ2-5; 16 nucleotides align to TRBD2. The V segment lost 1 base and the J segment 3 bases; nucleotides outside the gene matches: 5. Germline lookup yields CDR1 MNHEY and CDR2 SMNVEV (reference sequence). The CDR3 extends over 18 amino acids. CDR3 DNA sequence: TGTGCCAGCAGTTTATTGGGGACTAGCGGGGGGGTGAAAGAGACCCAGTACTTC. It specifies CASSLLGTSGGVKETQYF.

This clone was detected a few times. The chain couples TRBV30 to TRBJ1-1, with unresolved D. Trimming left V 3 bases short and J 5 bases short, with 16 bases between. Germline CDR1 and CDR2: GTSNPN and SVGIG (reference sequence). This CDR3 has 14 amino acids. The CDR3 DNA sequence: TGTGCCTGGAGGGTAGGAGGGTACGGGACTGAAGCTTTCTTT. Amino acids: CAWRVGGYGTEAFF. The entire variable domain, with the rest obtained from reference TRBV30 and TRBJ1-1, is as follows: SQTIHQWPATLVQPVGSPLSLECTVEGTSNPNLYWYRQAAGRGLQLLFYSVGIGQISSEVPQNLSASRPQDRQFILSSKKLLLSDSGFYLCAWRVGGYGTEAFFGQGTRLTVV.

The chain employs TRBV6-5 and TRBJ2-1; 9 bases are a match to TRBD1. J lost 7 bases, V lost 6 bases, and 4 bases had no gene match. Germline loops: CDR1 MNHEY, CDR2 SVGAGI. The length of the CDR3 is 13 residues. Here the CDR3 reads CASRQGARNEQFF. CDR3 coding DNA: TGTGCCAGCAGACAGGGGGCGAGAAATGAGCAGTTCTTC.

V gene TRBV2 combines with J gene TRBJ2-5; TRBD2 might be the D (7 bases). The germline CDR1 and CDR2 sequences are SNHLY and FYNNEI. This CDR3 is built from 16 residues. Trimming left V 4 bases short and J 4 bases short, with 19 bases between. The CDR3 bases are TGTGCCAGCAGTGTCGCCGGGCAGGGGAGGGGAGAGACCCAGTACTTC. Amino acid sequence: CASSVAGQGRGETQYF. Full variable domain (outside the CDR3, taken from reference TRBV2 and TRBJ2-5): EPEVTQTPSHQVTQMGQEVILRCVPISNHLYFYWYRQILGQKVEFLVSFYNNEISEKSEIFDDQFSVERPDGSNFTLKIRSTKLEDSAMYFCASSVAGQGRGETQYFGPGTRLLVL.

This chain connects TRBV6-4 to TRBJ2-2; the match to TRBD2 covers 8 bases. The CDR3 totals 15 residues. In germline, CDR1 is MRHNA, CDR2 SNTAGT. V dropped 5 bases and J dropped 6; count of bases not matched to a gene: 8. CDR3 DNA: TGTGCCAGCAGTCCTAGCGGGCTGGGCGCCGGGGAGCTGTTTTTT. Translation: CASSPSGLGAGELFF.

Comment on this clone: Sequence at one end of the junction differs from germline and may be a read error. The chain employs TRBV5-1 and TRBJ2-7; 9 nucleotides align to TRBD1. In germline, CDR1 is SGHRS, CDR2 YFSETQ. The CDR3 extends over 15 amino acids. CDR3 in amino acids: CASSKGTGTSFEQYF. CDR3 coding DNA: TGCGCCAGCAGCAAAGGGACAGGGACGTCCTTCGAGCAGTACTTC.

The chain joins TRBV7-2 to TRBJ1-5, with 9 bases fitting TRBD1. Germline CDR1 and CDR2: SGHTA and FQGNSA. The CDR3 has 14 amino acids. After removal of 6 bases from V and 3 bases from J, the junction contained 3 bases not matched to a gene. For the CDR3, the DNA is TGTGCCAGCAGTTGGACAGGGGCCAATCAGCCCCAGCATTTT. Protein sequence: CASSWTGANQPQHF.

This rearrangement joins TRBV6-5 to TRBJ1-2; perhaps TRBD1 as D (5 bases). This CDR3 has 15 residues. Germline loops: CDR1 MNHEY, CDR2 SVGAGI. Trimming pared 2 bases from V and 6 bases from J, leaving 16 bases between. CDR3 sequence (DNA): TGTGCCAGCAGTTACGCGCAGGGAGGTCTTCATGGCTACACCTTC. Translated, it gives CASSYAQGGLHGYTF.